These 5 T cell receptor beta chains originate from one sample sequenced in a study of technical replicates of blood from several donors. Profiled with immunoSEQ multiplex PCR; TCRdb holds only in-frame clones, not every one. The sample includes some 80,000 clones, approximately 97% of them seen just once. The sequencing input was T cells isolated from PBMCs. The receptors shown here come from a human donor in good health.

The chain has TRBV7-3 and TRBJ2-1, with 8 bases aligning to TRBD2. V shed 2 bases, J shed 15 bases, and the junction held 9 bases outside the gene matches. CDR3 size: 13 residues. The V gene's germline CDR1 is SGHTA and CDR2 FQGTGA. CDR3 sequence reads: CASSLDPGLGWFF. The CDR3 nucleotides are TGTGCCAGCAGCTTAGACCCGGGACTAGGATGGTTCTTC. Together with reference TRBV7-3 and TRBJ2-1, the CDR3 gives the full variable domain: GAGVSQTPSNKVTEKGKYVELRCDPISGHTALYWYRQSLGQGPEFLIYFQGTGAADDSGLPNDRFFAVRPEGSVSTLKIQRTERGDSAVYLCASSLDPGLGWFFGPGTRLTVL.

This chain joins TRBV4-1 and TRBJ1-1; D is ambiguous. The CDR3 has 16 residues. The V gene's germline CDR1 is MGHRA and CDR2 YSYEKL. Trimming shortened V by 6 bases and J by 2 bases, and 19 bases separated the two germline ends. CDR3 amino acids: CASRPTDYSLNTEAFF. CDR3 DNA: TGCGCCAGCAGACCAACGGACTACAGTCTTAACACTGAAGCTTTCTTT.

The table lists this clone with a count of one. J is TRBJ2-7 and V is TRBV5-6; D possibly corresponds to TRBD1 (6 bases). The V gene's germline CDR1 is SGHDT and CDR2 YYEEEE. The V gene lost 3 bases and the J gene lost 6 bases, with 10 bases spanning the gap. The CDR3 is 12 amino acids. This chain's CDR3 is CASSWTRGEQYF. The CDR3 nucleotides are TGTGCCAGCAGCTGGACCAGGGGCGAGCAGTACTTC.

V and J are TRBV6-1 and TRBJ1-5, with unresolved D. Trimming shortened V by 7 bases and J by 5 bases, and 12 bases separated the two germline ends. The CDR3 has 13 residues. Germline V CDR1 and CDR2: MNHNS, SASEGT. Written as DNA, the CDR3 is TGTGCCAGCAAGATAGGGAGCGATCAGCCCCAGCATTTT. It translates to CASKIGSDQPQHF.

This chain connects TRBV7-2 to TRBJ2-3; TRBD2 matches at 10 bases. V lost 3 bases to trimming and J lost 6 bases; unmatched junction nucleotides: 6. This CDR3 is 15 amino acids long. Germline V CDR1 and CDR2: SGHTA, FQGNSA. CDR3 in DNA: TGTGCCAGCAGCTTTACCAGCGGGAGGGCCGATACGCAGTATTTT. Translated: CASSFTSGRADTQYF. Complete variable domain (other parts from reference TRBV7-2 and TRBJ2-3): GAGVSQSPSNKVTEKGKDVELRCDPISGHTALYWYRQSLGQGLEFLIYFQGNSAPDKSGLPSDRFSAERTGGSVSTLTIQRTQQEDSAVYLCASSFTSGRADTQYFGPGTRLTVL.